This T cell receptor beta chain was sequenced in a study of spatial heterogeneity in lung cancer. A single record per CDR3 protein comes from TCRdb applying MiXCR to the 5' RACE reads. The table includes tens of thousands of distinct CDR3 sequences, approximately 7.2% detected once. CDR3 length: 12 amino acids. The trim removed 3 bases at V and 10 bases at J, leaving 3 bases unmatched. CDR1 ENHRY and CDR2 SYGVKD come from the germline V gene. Time point here: sample taken at primary tumor resection. This clonotype has a count of ten or more. The TCR originated in a female donor with early-stage non-small cell lung cancer. Sequenced material: PBMCs, taken at surgery. The rearrangement links TRBV10-3 to TRBJ1-1; TRBD1 aligns across 9 bases. As DNA, the CDR3 is TGTGCCATCAGTGATCCGGACAGGGGAGCTTTCTTT. Its protein is CAISDPDRGAFF.